The clone carrying this T cell receptor beta chain was detected a few times. The data are from a study of T cells in Graves' hyperthyroidism and ophthalmopathy. RNA transcripts gave rise to amplified TCR beta CDR3 regions. Initially, a first-round RT-PCR of the TCR CDR3 employed the HTBI primer set. Each CDR3 protein is one row after TCRdb ran MiXCR on the multiplex PCR reads. The repertoire holds 370,000 or so distinct CDR3 sequences, with about 13% as singletons. V shed 7 bases, J shed 5 bases, and the junction held 12 bases outside the gene matches. Germline V lookup: CDR1 MDHEN, CDR2 SYDVKM. The CDR3 runs 15 residues.

V usage is TRBV28 and J usage is TRBJ2-3; TRBD2 agrees at 7 bases. The receptor was derived from a young man with Graves' hyperthyroidism that later progressed to Graves' ophthalmopathy. Sequencing input: blood. The CDR3: CASTRTSFSEDTQYF. CDR3 nucleotide sequence: TGTGCCAGCACTAGGACTAGTTTTTCGGAAGATACGCAGTATTTT.